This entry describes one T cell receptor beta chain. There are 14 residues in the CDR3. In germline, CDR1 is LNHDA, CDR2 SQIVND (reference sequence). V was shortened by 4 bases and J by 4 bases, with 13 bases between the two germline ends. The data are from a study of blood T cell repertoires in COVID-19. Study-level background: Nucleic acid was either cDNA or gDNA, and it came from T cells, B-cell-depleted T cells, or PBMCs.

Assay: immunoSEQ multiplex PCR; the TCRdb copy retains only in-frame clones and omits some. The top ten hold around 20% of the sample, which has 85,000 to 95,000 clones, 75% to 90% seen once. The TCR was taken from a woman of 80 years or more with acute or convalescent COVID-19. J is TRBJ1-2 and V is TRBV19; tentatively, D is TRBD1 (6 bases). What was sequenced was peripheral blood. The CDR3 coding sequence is TGTGCCAGTAGTAGGGCAGGGGAAGGCTATGGCTACACCTTC. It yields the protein CASSRAGEGYGYTF.